The clone carrying this T cell receptor (beta chain) appeared once. No antigen is known for it. This could be a read error, since a much larger clone is one nucleotide away. These data belong to a study of breast tumors, draining lymph nodes, adjacent tissues. Findings of the study overall: Tumor TCR diversity was below lymph nodes but above nontumor tissue. The data were judged consistent with most tumor T cells coming from lymph node and expanding in tumor. Luminal-like breast cancer showed significantly greater tumor-nontumor repertoire similarity than basal-like breast cancer did.

Axillary draining lymph nodes of breast cancer patients supplied the node samples. V lost 4 bases, J lost 6 bases, and 11 bases stayed unmatched. CDR1 SGHAT and CDR2 FQNNGV come from the germline V gene. The CDR3 loop spans 18 amino acids. Via MiXCR, TCRdb re-called the multiplex PCR reads, giving one row per CDR3 protein. The sample lists approximately 300,000 distinct CDR3 sequences; more than 30% were seen once. The V gene is TRBV11-2, the J gene TRBJ2-2; 13 bases map to TRBD2. The sequence was collected from a female donor with breast cancer. Some clones in this sample may be carry-over from other donors' samples. Material: axillary lymph node tissue. In DNA form, the CDR3 reads TGTGCCAGCAGCTCCGGGACTAGCGGGAATGTGGGAGCCGGGGAGCTGTTTTTT. Protein: CASSSGTSGNVGAGELFF.